The 20 T cell receptor beta chains reported below all come from one sample, sequenced in a study of T cell responses to AZD1222 COVID-19 vaccine. Profiling relied on immunoSEQ multiplex PCR, and the TCRdb table lists in-frame clones only, not all of them. The table shows 120,000 to 150,000 clones, with roughly nine tenths occurring only once. Source: peripheral blood, taken 28 days after the second AZD1222 dose. The receptors shown here come from an adult who received the AZD1222 COVID-19 vaccine.

The chain couples TRBV4-2 to TRBJ1-6; D gene uncertain. Trimming removed 4 bases at V and 7 bases at J, with 17 bases between. The V gene's germline CDR1 is LGHNA and CDR2 YNFKEQ. The CDR3 runs to 16 residues. The DNA for the CDR3 is TGTGCCAGCAGCCGCGAGGCTGGGTTTCACAATTCACCCCTCCACTTT. Translation: CASSREAGFHNSPLHF.

The chain is built from TRBV28 and TRBJ1-2, with unresolved D. Trimming pared 3 bases from V and 2 bases from J, leaving 7 bases between. The CDR3 loop spans 13 amino acids. Germline V gene sequence: CDR1 MDHEN, CDR2 SYDVKM. The CDR3 coding sequence is TGTGCCAGCAGTTTTAGCGGAAACTATGGCTACACCTTC. Its protein is CASSFSGNYGYTF.

The chain is built from TRBV19 and TRBJ2-3; D possibly corresponds to TRBD1 (5 bases). The germline V gene has CDR1 LNHDA and CDR2 SQIVND (reference sequence). V dropped 1 base and J dropped 0 bases, with 11 bases sitting between them. The CDR3 consists of 16 residues. Here the CDR3 DNA reads TGTGCCAGTAGTATAGTGACAGATACTAGCACAGATACGCAGTATTTT. It codes for CASSIVTDTSTDTQYF.

The count of this clone is one. CDR3 coding DNA: TGTGCCAGCAGGACCCCCCTGGGCTCCTACAATGAGCAGTTCTTC. Its translation: CASRTPLGSYNEQFF. The chain joins TRBV6-5 to TRBJ2-1; no definite D call. The V and J ends lost 6 bases and 0 bases respectively, with 12 bases between them. CDR1 and CDR2 from the germline V gene are MNHEY and SVGAGI. This CDR3 region has 15 residues.

This CDR3 reads CASSLEGQGAETQYF. The DNA for the CDR3 is TGTGCCAGCAGCTTAGAGGGACAGGGGGCTGAGACCCAGTACTTC. This chain connects TRBV11-3 to TRBJ2-5; 12 bases are a match to TRBD1. This CDR3 has 15 amino acids. Germline V gene sequence: CDR1 SGHNT, CDR2 YENEEA. V trimming: 0 bases; J trimming: 5 bases; junction bases outside the gene matches: 1.

This chain connects TRBV7-9 to TRBJ2-7; 11 nucleotides align to TRBD1. J was trimmed by 6 bases and V by 5 bases; bases with no gene match: 9. CDR3 length equals 15 residues. Germline loops: CDR1 SEHNR, CDR2 FQNEAQ (reference sequence). The CDR3 DNA is TGTGCCAGCAGCGCCTACGGACAGGGGGCGGGCGAGCAGTACTTC. Its translation: CASSAYGQGAGEQYF.

The chain has TRBV4-1 and TRBJ2-2; D is possibly TRBD2 (5 bases). CDR1 and CDR2 (germline): MGHRA, YSYEKL. Trimming pared 7 bases from V and 5 bases from J, leaving 11 bases between. This CDR3 spans 13 amino acids. The CDR3 sequence is CASTQEVTGELFF. In DNA form, the CDR3 reads TGCGCCAGCACCCAGGAGGTAACCGGGGAGCTGTTTTTT.

The chain is built from TRBV29-1 and TRBJ2-3; perhaps TRBD2 as D (7 bases). This CDR3 spans 19 amino acids. V lost 1 base to trimming and J lost 4 bases, with 27 bases between them. The germline V gene encodes CDR1 SQVTM and CDR2 ANQGSEA. CDR3 nucleotides: TGCAGCGTTGAAGGGCAGGCCCCTTGGGAAAAGGGGGGGGCAGATACGCAGTATTTT. It yields the protein CSVEGQAPWEKGGADTQYF.

The V and J genes are TRBV28 and TRBJ2-7, with 7 bases matching TRBD1. The CDR3 is made up of 14 amino acids. V shed 5 bases, J shed 5 bases, and the junction held 9 bases outside the gene matches. CDR1 and CDR2 from the germline V gene are MDHEN and SYDVKM. The CDR3 spells CASSPPTGVNEQYF. The CDR3 nucleotides are TGTGCCAGCAGTCCCCCCACAGGGGTTAACGAGCAGTACTTC.

The CDR3 loop is CASSLDRTAGGTQYF. The CDR3 nucleotides are TGCGCCAGCAGCTTGGATCGTACGGCAGGGGGTACGCAGTATTTT. The V and J genes are TRBV5-1 and TRBJ2-3, with TRBD1 matching 7 bases. Looked up from germline, CDR1 is SGHRS and CDR2 is YFSETQ. V lost 0 bases to trimming and J lost 8 bases; unmatched junction nucleotides: 9. The CDR3 runs to 15 residues.

The chain couples TRBV28 to TRBJ1-3; 7 positions agree with TRBD1. CDR1 is MDHEN, CDR2 SYDVKM, per germline. The V segment lost 8 bases and the J segment 3 bases; nucleotides outside the gene matches: 4. The CDR3 consists of 13 residues. CDR3 bases: TGTGCCAGCTGGACAGGAGTTGGAAACACCATATATTTT. Translating gives CASWTGVGNTIYF. Full variable domain (remainder filled in from reference TRBV28 and TRBJ1-3): DVKVTQSSRYLVKRTGEKVFLECVQDMDHENMFWYRQDPGLGLRLIYFSYDVKMKEKGDIPEGYSVSREKKERFSLILESASTNQTSMYLCASWTGVGNTIYFGEGSWLTVV.

The J gene is TRBJ1-5, the V gene TRBV10-2; 10 bases map to TRBD1. This CDR3 has 16 residues. Germline trimming cut 3 bases from V and 7 bases from J; bases unmatched to any gene: 9. Looked up from germline, CDR1 is WSHSY and CDR2 is SAAADI. CDR3 region: CASSDPGTGEGQPQHF. DNA of the CDR3: TGCGCCAGCAGTGACCCGGGGACAGGGGAGGGCCAGCCCCAGCATTTT.

This clone was observed a handful of times. This chain joins TRBV15 and TRBJ1-1; TRBD1 is a possible D gene (6 bases). The CDR3 spans 12 residues. Germline V CDR1 and CDR2: LNHNV, YYDKDF (reference sequence). V was shortened by 2 bases and J by 8 bases, with 9 bases between the two germline ends. The CDR3 region is CATSRPTGEAFF. The CDR3 DNA is TGTGCCACCAGCAGACCCACAGGGGAAGCTTTCTTT.

This clone was picked up a small number of times. The CDR3 coding sequence is TGTGCCAGCAGTTTAAACAGGGTTAATCAGCCCCAGCATTTT. Its protein product is CASSLNRVNQPQHF. The chain carries TRBV27 and TRBJ1-5, with D possibly being TRBD1 (6 bases). V was clipped by 2 bases and J by 4 bases, with 9 bases between them. CDR1 is MNHEY, CDR2 SMNVEV, per germline (reference sequence). This CDR3 region has 14 residues.

The rearrangement uses TRBV4-2 and TRBJ2-1, with TRBD2 matching 12 bases. Germline-derived CDR1 and CDR2 are LGHNA and YNFKEQ. After removal of 2 bases from V and 7 bases from J, the junction contained 6 bases not matched to a gene. This CDR3 has 16 amino acids. In DNA form, the CDR3 reads TGTGCCAGCAGCCAACAGACTAGCGGGAGTGATAATGAGCAGTTCTTC. It codes for CASSQQTSGSDNEQFF.

The chain joins TRBV11-3 to TRBJ1-1; tentative D call: TRBD1 (6 bases). In germline, CDR1 is SGHNT, CDR2 YENEEA. The CDR3 spans 15 residues. V lost 3 bases and J 0 bases, leaving 11 bases between the germline ends. The CDR3 sequence: CASSLWDTLNTEAFF. CDR3 nucleotides: TGTGCCAGCAGCTTGTGGGACACCCTGAACACTGAAGCTTTCTTT.

The rearrangement joins TRBV6-2 or TRBV6-3 to TRBJ2-1; TRBD2 aligns across 11 bases. CDR1 is MNHEY, CDR2 SVGEGT, per germline. The V segment lost 6 bases and the J segment 3 bases; nucleotides outside the gene matches: 16. This CDR3 is built from 19 residues. The DNA for the CDR3 is TGTGCCAGCAGCAAACTAGCGGGAGAACCCCGCTACGGCTACAATGAGCAGTTCTTC. Its translation: CASSKLAGEPRYGYNEQFF.

This chain uses TRBV7-8 with TRBJ2-7; possibly TRBD1 for D (6 bases). Trimming took off 8 bases at V and 2 bases at J, with 16 bases between the two ends. The CDR3 contains 14 residues. In germline, CDR1 is SGHVS, CDR2 FQNEAQ. The CDR3 loop reads CASGPRTATYEQYF. As DNA, the CDR3 is TGTGCCAGCGGCCCTAGGACAGCAACCTACGAGCAGTACTTC.

This sequence joins TRBV5-3 and TRBJ2-1; D unresolved. Being an ORF, TRBV5-3 has a function that is uncertain. The CDR3 runs 19 residues. Trimming shortened V by 4 bases and J by 2 bases, and 25 bases separated the two germline ends. The CDR3 sequence is CARSPPPLIHLPPYNEQFF. CDR3 sequence (DNA): TGTGCCAGAAGCCCCCCCCCATTGATTCACCTTCCCCCCTACAATGAGCAGTTCTTC.

J is TRBJ1-5 and V is TRBV4-3; D gene uncertain. CDR1 and CDR2 (germline): LGHNA, YSLEER. V lost 1 base and J lost 0, with 7 bases in between. This CDR3 is built from 15 residues. CDR3 sequence: CASSQVRGSNQPQHF. CDR3 nucleotides: TGCGCCAGCAGCCAAGTACGGGGTAGCAATCAGCCCCAGCATTTT.